The 23 T cell receptor beta chains below come from one sample, sequenced in a study of PD-1 blockade in classical Hodgkin lymphoma. Produced via immunoSEQ multiplex PCR; TCRdb's table is partial and in-frame only. The sample holds about 33,000 clones, around 68% seen once. Specified time point: cycle 4 day 1 (C4D1), after less than 7 weeks of nivolumab. Each of the patients experienced relapse following autologous stem cell transplantation, and their brentuximab vedotin exposure differed. Sequenced material: peripheral blood mononuclear cells (PBMCs), taken before the fourth cycle of nivolumab. The source is a human donor with classical Hodgkin lymphoma.

J is TRBJ1-3 and V is TRBV7-3, with a weak D call TRBD1 (5 bases). V lost 6 bases and J lost 1, with 13 bases in between. The CDR3 has 15 amino acids. Germline V CDR1 and CDR2: SGHTA, FQGTGA. CDR3 protein: CASSPTGGSGNTIYF. DNA for the CDR3: TGTGCCAGCAGTCCCACGGGGGGGTCTGGAAACACCATATATTTT.

The chain recombines TRBV6-1 with TRBJ1-3; 10 bases fit TRBD1. The length of the CDR3 is 15 residues. The germline CDR1 and CDR2 sequences are MNHNS and SASEGT. J gave up 7 bases and V 6 bases, and 9 bases lay outside the gene matches. The CDR3 spells CASRVGQGIGNTIYF. CDR3 bases: TGTGCCAGCAGGGTGGGACAGGGGATTGGGAACACCATATATTTT.

This rearrangement joins TRBV6-5 to TRBJ2-7, with 11 bases fitting TRBD2. Germline V gene sequence: CDR1 MNHEY, CDR2 SVGAGI. The length of the CDR3 is 13 residues. Unmatched junction bases numbered 5, after V lost 6 bases and J lost 7 bases. The CDR3 nucleotides are TGTGCCAGCAGACTAGCGGGAGTGGGTGAGCAGTACTTC. Encoded protein: CASRLAGVGEQYF.

This clone came up a few times. The chain is built from TRBV2 and TRBJ1-1; D is uncertain. V lost 6 bases and J lost 6, with 8 bases in between. The CDR3 is 11 amino acids. Germline V lookup: CDR1 SNHLY, CDR2 FYNNEI. CDR3: CASSLTPEAFF. CDR3 nucleotides: TGTGCCAGCAGCCTGACACCTGAAGCTTTCTTT.

V and J are TRBV27 and TRBJ1-1, with a weak D call TRBD1 (6 bases). Germline V gives CDR1 MNHEY, CDR2 SMNVEV (reference sequence). The CDR3 consists of 15 residues. Between the trimmed V and J ends, which lost 2 bases and 6 bases, there was a span of 16 bases. The CDR3 region is CASSLRFVGAPEAFF. CDR3 bases: TGTGCCAGCAGTTTAAGGTTCGTGGGGGCCCCTGAAGCTTTCTTT.

The chain is built from TRBV10-3 and TRBJ2-2, with 8 bases that match TRBD1. Germline CDR1 ENHRY, CDR2 SYGVKD. V was pared by 6 bases and J by 0 bases, with 3 bases of the junction left unmatched. CDR3 size: 15 residues. The CDR3 DNA sequence: TGTGCCATCAGGGGACAGGTAGCGAACACCGGGGAGCTGTTTTTT. It yields the protein CAIRGQVANTGELFF.

This chain links TRBV5-1 with TRBJ2-7; D call uncertain. The CDR3 is 14 residues long. The ends were cut back, 0 bases at V and 0 bases at J, with 7 bases in the middle. Per the germline V gene, CDR1 is SGHRS and CDR2 is YFSETQ. Written as DNA, the CDR3 is TGCGCCAGCAGCTTGGCAACAAGCTCCTACGAGCAGTACTTC. This translates into CASSLATSSYEQYF. The whole variable domain, filled in from reference TRBV5-1 and TRBJ2-7, reads KAGVTQTPRYLIKTRGQQVTLSCSPISGHRSVSWYQQTPGQGLQFLFEYFSETQRNKGNFPGRFSGRQFSNSRSEMNVSTLELGDSALYLCASSLATSSYEQYFGPGTRLTVT.

The rearrangement joins TRBV4-1 to TRBJ2-5, with a possible D match to TRBD1 (5 bases). Deletions cut 0 bases from V and 1 base from J, with 12 bases between. The CDR3 totals 16 residues. From germline, CDR1 is MGHRA and CDR2 YSYEKL. The DNA for the CDR3 is TGCGCCAGCAGCCAAGAATGGCCAGGGCTCCAAGAGACCCAGTACTTC. It translates to CASSQEWPGLQETQYF.

The chain couples TRBV7-6 to TRBJ2-6; no firm D call. Trimming took 1 base from V and 0 from J, leaving 7 bases between them. The CDR3 is 16 residues long. In germline, CDR1 is SGHVS, CDR2 FNYEAQ. This CDR3 reads CASSLEGSSGANVLTF. CDR3 nucleotide sequence: TGTGCCAGCAGCTTAGAGGGTAGCTCTGGGGCCAACGTCCTGACTTTC.

The V call is TRBV28, the J call TRBJ2-2, with D hard to call. Germline CDR1 MDHEN, CDR2 SYDVKM. V was pared by 0 bases and J by 6 bases, with 8 bases between. The CDR3 length is 14 residues. In DNA, the CDR3 is TGTGCCAGCAGTTTATGGGAGTGGGCCGGGGAGCTGTTTTTT. This gives the protein CASSLWEWAGELFF.

This clone was counted between two and nine times. The chain carries TRBV30 and TRBJ1-2, with D unclear. The V end was cut by 2 bases, the J end by 3 bases, with 16 bases between. CDR3 size: 15 residues. Germline loops: CDR1 GTSNPN, CDR2 SVGIG (reference sequence). CDR3 residues: CAWSYSIPADYGYTF. CDR3 DNA sequence: TGTGCCTGGAGTTACAGTATCCCGGCCGACTATGGCTACACCTTC.

Remarks on this clone: At one boundary the junction diverges from the germline segment, which might be a read error. V gene TRBV7-9 combines with J gene TRBJ2-7, with D possibly matching TRBD1 (5 bases). The CDR3 is made up of 15 amino acids. Germline V gene data show CDR1 as SEHNR and CDR2 as FQNEAQ (reference sequence). The CDR3 reads CASSQAMAGNYEQYF. CDR3 DNA sequence: TGCGCCAGCAGCCAAGCAATGGCAGGGAACTACGAGCAGTACTTC.

In DNA, the CDR3 is TGTGCCAGCAGCCAATATGGACTAGCGGGGGGGAGTGCCTACAATGAGCAGTTCTTC. It is translated as CASSQYGLAGGSAYNEQFF. The chain links TRBV4-2 to TRBJ2-1; 15 bases fit TRBD2. CDR1 is LGHNA, CDR2 YNFKEQ, per germline. The ends lost 2 bases at V and 2 bases at J; junction bases unmatched: 7. The CDR3 has 19 residues.

The J gene is TRBJ2-7, the V gene TRBV27, with a tentative D call TRBD2 (5 bases). There are 19 residues in the CDR3. V was pared by 1 base and J by 0 bases, with 22 bases between. The germline V gene encodes CDR1 MNHEY and CDR2 SMNVEV (reference sequence). In nucleotides, the CDR3 is TGTGCCAGCAGTTTATTGTCGGGAATTGGAAGGATGAGCTCCTACGAGCAGTACTTC. Translation: CASSLLSGIGRMSSYEQYF.

J is TRBJ2-7 and V is TRBV9, with D perhaps being TRBD1 or TRBD2 (5 bases each). V lost 1 base and J lost 7, with 12 bases in between. The CDR3 is 13 residues long. The germline V gene has CDR1 SGDLS and CDR2 YYNGEE. CDR3 DNA sequence: TGTGCCAGCAGCGTAAGGACATCGGGGGAGCAGTACTTC. It codes for CASSVRTSGEQYF. Combining the CDR3 with reference TRBV9 and TRBJ2-7 gives the whole variable domain DSGVTQTPKHLITATGQRVTLRCSPRSGDLSVYWYQQSLDQGLQFLIQYYNGEERAKGNILERFSAQQFPDLHSELNLSSLELGDSALYFCASSVRTSGEQYFGPGTRLTVT.

The chain couples TRBV27 to TRBJ2-1, with 8 bases fitting TRBD2. CDR1 is MNHEY and CDR2 is SMNVEV in the germline V gene (reference sequence). The V segment lost 9 bases and the J segment 8 bases; nucleotides outside the gene matches: 12. The CDR3 is 14 amino acids. The CDR3 is CASWSAGGRDEQFF. DNA for the CDR3: TGTGCCAGTTGGAGCGCGGGAGGTCGGGATGAGCAGTTCTTC.

Only a few counts were recorded for this clone. The gene calls are TRBV4-2 and TRBJ1-1, with D perhaps matching TRBD1 (6 bases). The length of the CDR3 is 17 residues. In germline, CDR1 is LGHNA, CDR2 YNFKEQ. V lost 1 base and J 0 bases, leaving 15 bases between the germline ends. The CDR3 nucleotides are TGTGCCAGCAGCCAAGTGGGGGGCACCCTCATGAACACTGAAGCTTTCTTT. It specifies CASSQVGGTLMNTEAFF.

This chain joins TRBV7-8 and TRBJ1-6; a weak D match, TRBD1 (5 bases). Germline V gene sequence: CDR1 SGHVS, CDR2 FQNEAQ. V lost 5 bases and J lost 4, with 18 bases in between. The CDR3 sequence is 17 residues long. CDR3 residues: CASSQPATVYYNSPLHF. The DNA for the CDR3 is TGTGCCAGCAGCCAACCCGCGACAGTCTATTATAATTCACCCCTCCACTTT.

This clone was seen a few times. The chain couples TRBV19 to TRBJ1-5; 8 positions match TRBD1. Looked up from germline, CDR1 is LNHDA and CDR2 is SQIVND (reference sequence). The CDR3 extends over 15 amino acids. V shed 9 bases and J 7 bases; nucleotides not matched to a gene: 14. This CDR3 reads CASVKLGQGDQPQHF. In DNA, the CDR3 is TGTGCCAGCGTCAAATTAGGACAGGGCGACCAGCCCCAGCATTTT.

This clone was detected once. This sample includes further DNA sequences coding for the same CDR3. V gene TRBV5-6 combines with J gene TRBJ2-2, with D possibly called TRBD1 or TRBD2 (6 bases each). Trimming shortened V by 4 bases and J by 7 bases, and 17 bases separated the two germline ends. The CDR3 runs to 15 residues. The V gene's germline CDR1 is SGHDT and CDR2 YYEEEE. The CDR3 region has the DNA TGTGCCAGCAGCCTGAGGCTGGGGGGCGGCGGGGAGCTGTTTTTT. Its translation is CASSLRLGGGGELFF.

In this sample, this clone is medium-sized. The chain uses TRBV7-3 and TRBJ2-5; 15 bases line up with TRBD2. Germline V gives CDR1 SGHTA, CDR2 FQGTGA. CDR3 length: 16 residues. The J segment lost 4 bases and the V segment lost 2 bases, leaving 2 bases of the junction unmatched. This CDR3 is CASSLGLAGGGETQYF. For the CDR3, the DNA is TGTGCCAGCAGCTTAGGACTAGCGGGAGGGGGAGAGACCCAGTACTTC.

The chain couples TRBV5-1 to TRBJ2-3; 11 nucleotides match TRBD2. With V trimmed by 4 bases and J by 2 bases, 6 bases remained unmatched. The CDR3 covers 16 residues. From germline, CDR1 is SGHRS and CDR2 YFSETQ. For the CDR3, the DNA is TGCGCCAGCAGCCCCTTAGCGGGGGGGCTCACAGATACGCAGTATTTT. Encoded protein: CASSPLAGGLTDTQYF. The whole variable domain, remainder taken from reference TRBV5-1 and TRBJ2-3, is KAGVTQTPRYLIKTRGQQVTLSCSPISGHRSVSWYQQTPGQGLQFLFEYFSETQRNKGNFPGRFSGRQFSNSRSEMNVSTLELGDSALYLCASSPLAGGLTDTQYFGPGTRLTVL.

The count of this clone is one. The chain recombines TRBV7-7 with TRBJ2-1; D perhaps matches TRBD2 (6 bases). V shed 3 bases and J shed 4 bases, with 7 bases lying between them. CDR3 length equals 13 residues. Germline assignment: CDR1 SSHAT and CDR2 FNYEAQ (reference sequence). CDR3 amino acids: CASSLGLYNEQFF. For the CDR3, the DNA is TGTGCCAGCAGCTTGGGACTTTACAATGAGCAGTTCTTC. Full variable domain (rest looked up from reference TRBV7-7 and TRBJ2-1): GAGVSQSPRYKVTKRGQDVTLRCDPISSHATLYWYQQALGQGPEFLTYFNYEAQPDKSGLPSDRFSAERPEGSISTLTIQRTEQRDSAMYRCASSLGLYNEQFFGPGTRLTVL.